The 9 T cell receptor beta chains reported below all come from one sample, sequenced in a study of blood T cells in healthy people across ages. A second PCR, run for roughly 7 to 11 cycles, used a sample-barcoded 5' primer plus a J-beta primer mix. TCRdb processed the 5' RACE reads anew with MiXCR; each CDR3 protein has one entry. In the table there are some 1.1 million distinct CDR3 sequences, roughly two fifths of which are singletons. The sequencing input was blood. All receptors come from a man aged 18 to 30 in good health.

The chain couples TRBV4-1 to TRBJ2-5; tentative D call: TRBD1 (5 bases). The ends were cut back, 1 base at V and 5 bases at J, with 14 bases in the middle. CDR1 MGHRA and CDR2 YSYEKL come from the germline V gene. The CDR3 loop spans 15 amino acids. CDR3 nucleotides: TGCGCCAGCAGCCAAGGGGCAGGGTTGAAGGAGACCCAGTACTTC. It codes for CASSQGAGLKETQYF.

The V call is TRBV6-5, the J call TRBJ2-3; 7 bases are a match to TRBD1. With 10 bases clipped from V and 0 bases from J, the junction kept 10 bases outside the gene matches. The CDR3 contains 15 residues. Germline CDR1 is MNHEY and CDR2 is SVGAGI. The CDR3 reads CATSGQAPSTDTQYF. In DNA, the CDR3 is TGTGCCACATCAGGACAGGCACCTAGCACAGATACGCAGTATTTT.

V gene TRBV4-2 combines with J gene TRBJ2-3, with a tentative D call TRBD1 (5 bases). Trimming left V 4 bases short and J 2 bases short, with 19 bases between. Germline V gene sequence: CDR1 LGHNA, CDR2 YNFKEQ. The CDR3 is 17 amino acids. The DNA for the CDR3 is TGTGCCAGCAGCCCCGTACCCTCGGACACCTACACAGATACGCAGTATTTT. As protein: CASSPVPSDTYTDTQYF.

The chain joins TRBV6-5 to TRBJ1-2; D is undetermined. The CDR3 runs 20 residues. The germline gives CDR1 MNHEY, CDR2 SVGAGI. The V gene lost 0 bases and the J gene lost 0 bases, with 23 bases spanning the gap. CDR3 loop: CASSYSLPPVRVTANYGYTF. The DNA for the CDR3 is TGTGCCAGCAGTTACTCCCTTCCGCCGGTACGTGTTACCGCTAACTATGGCTACACCTTC.

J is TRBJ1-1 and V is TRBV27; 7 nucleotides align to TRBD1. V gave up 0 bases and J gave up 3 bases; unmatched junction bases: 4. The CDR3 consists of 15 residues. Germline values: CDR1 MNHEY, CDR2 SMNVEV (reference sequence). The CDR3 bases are TGTGCCAGCAGTTTATCTATTCAGGGGGACACTGAAGCTTTCTTT. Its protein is CASSLSIQGDTEAFF.

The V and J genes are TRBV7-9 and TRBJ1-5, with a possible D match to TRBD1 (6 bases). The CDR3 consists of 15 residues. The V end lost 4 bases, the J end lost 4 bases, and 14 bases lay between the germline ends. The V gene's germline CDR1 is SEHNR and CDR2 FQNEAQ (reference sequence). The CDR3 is CASSSPGAENQPQHF. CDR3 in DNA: TGTGCCAGCAGCTCTCCAGGGGCAGAAAATCAGCCCCAGCATTTT.

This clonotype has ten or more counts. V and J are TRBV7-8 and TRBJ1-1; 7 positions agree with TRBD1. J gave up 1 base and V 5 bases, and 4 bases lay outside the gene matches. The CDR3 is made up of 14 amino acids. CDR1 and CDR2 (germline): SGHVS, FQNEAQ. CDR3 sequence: CASSAGTANTEAFF. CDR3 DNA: TGTGCCAGCAGCGCCGGGACAGCGAACACTGAAGCTTTCTTT.

CDR3 in amino acids: CASSSIDVWGRAEKLFF. CDR3 coding DNA: TGTGCCAGCAGCTCCATCGATGTTTGGGGTCGGGCTGAAAAACTGTTTTTT. The rearrangement uses TRBV5-6 and TRBJ1-4; D uncertain. V gave up 3 bases and J gave up 7 bases, with 22 bases separating them. The length of the CDR3 is 17 residues. Germline V gene data show CDR1 as SGHDT and CDR2 as YYEEEE.

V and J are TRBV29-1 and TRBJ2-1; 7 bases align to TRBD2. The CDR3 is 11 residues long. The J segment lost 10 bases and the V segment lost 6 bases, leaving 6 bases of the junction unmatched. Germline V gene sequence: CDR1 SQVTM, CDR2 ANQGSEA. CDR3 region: CSVGTGREQFF. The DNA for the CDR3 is TGCAGCGTCGGTACCGGGAGGGAGCAGTTCTTC.